In this sample, the clone carrying this T cell receptor beta chain turned up a few times. The entry originates in a study of blood T cell repertoires in COVID-19. Study summary: The samples span acute and convalescent COVID-19 from the United States, Italy and Spain.

Original processing methods: Nucleated cell number was recorded as an estimate derived from reference gene primer amplification. Only in-frame clones appear in the TCRdb table, and some are missing; sequencing was by immunoSEQ multiplex PCR. Clone size and the V and J calls come from that table; the DNA yielded D and trimming. The sample contains about 74,000 clones, 84% of which appear only once. The length of the CDR3 is 14 residues. J lost 2 bases, V lost 10 bases, and 3 bases had no gene match. CDR1 is ENHRY, CDR2 SYGVKD, per germline. Sequenced input: peripheral blood. This TCR was sampled from a man aged 65 to 79 with acute or convalescent COVID-19. The chain carries TRBV10-3 and TRBJ2-3, with 13 bases matching TRBD2. CDR3 in DNA: TGTGCCAGCACTAGCGGGAGGGCCACAGATACGCAGTATTTT. Its protein is CASTSGRATDTQYF.